The 14 T cell receptor beta chains given below trace back to one sample, sequenced in a study of long-term antiretroviral therapy in people with HIV. This was the immunoSEQ v3.0 assay at survey level. Using immunoSEQ multiplex PCR, the repertoire was profiled, and TCRdb retains in-frame clones only, with some absent. The table shows 15,000 to 20,000 clones, with roughly 87% occurring only once. Sequenced material: unsorted PBMCs, taken 2.1 years after starting antiretroviral therapy. The receptors come from a man between 18 and 35 years old with HIV.

This clone showed up just a few times. The chain is built from TRBV7-6 and TRBJ2-7, with 8 positions matching TRBD1. The V and J ends lost 3 bases and 6 bases, in that order; junction bases with no gene match: 7. CDR1 is SGHVS, CDR2 FNYEAQ, per germline. The CDR3 spans 14 residues. CDR3 in DNA: TGTGCCAGCAGCTTCTCAGGGGGCTCGGGCGAGCAGTACTTC. Amino acids: CASSFSGGSGEQYF. The full variable domain, completed using reference TRBV7-6 and TRBJ2-7, is GAGVSQSPRYKVTKRGQDVALRCDPISGHVSLYWYRQALGQGPEFLTYFNYEAQQDKSGLPNDRFSAERPEGSISTLTIQRTEQRDSAMYRCASSFSGGSGEQYFGPGTRLTVT.

V usage is TRBV6-5 and J usage is TRBJ2-1; TRBD2 matches at 7 bases. Germline assignment: CDR1 MNHEY and CDR2 SVGAGI. Trimming removed 8 bases from V and 2 bases from J; junction bases left unmatched: 6. The CDR3 sequence is 14 residues long. The CDR3 coding sequence is TGTGCCAGCTCACCGGCGGGAGCCTACAATGAGCAGTTCTTC. It encodes CASSPAGAYNEQFF.

As to this clone: At one of its ends the junction is not consistent with the germline gene, which may arise from a read error. The rearrangement uses TRBV9 and TRBJ2-3; D possibly corresponds to TRBD2 (6 bases). CDR1 and CDR2 (germline): SGDLS, YYNGEE. The CDR3 spans 16 residues. CDR3 loop: CASSVVVGSDTDTQCF. CDR3 in DNA: TGTGCCAGCAGCGTAGTGGTCGGGAGCGACACAGATACGCAGTGTTTT.

In this sample, this clone turned up once. The chain links TRBV5-6 to TRBJ2-5; no reliable D call. This CDR3 comprises 13 residues. The germline V gene has CDR1 SGHDT and CDR2 YYEEEE. Between the trimmed V and J ends, which lost 2 bases and 3 bases, there was a span of 8 bases. CDR3 bases: TGTGCCAGCAGCTTACAACTTGAAGAGACCCAGTACTTC. Protein: CASSLQLEETQYF.

This sequence joins TRBV7-8 and TRBJ2-7; D remains unclear. The germline V gene encodes CDR1 SGHVS and CDR2 FQNEAQ. V lost 4 bases and J 2 bases, leaving 3 bases between the germline ends. The length of the CDR3 is 11 residues. In DNA, the CDR3 is TGTGCCAGCAGCTCGGCCTACGAGCAGTACTTC. Protein: CASSSAYEQYF.

V is TRBV2 and J is TRBJ1-5; no definite D call. Germline V gene sequence: CDR1 SNHLY, CDR2 FYNNEI. This CDR3 region has 15 residues. V was clipped by 3 bases and J by 2 bases, with 11 bases between them. The CDR3 is CASSDSTAGNQPQHF. CDR3 coding DNA: TGTGCCAGCAGTGATAGTACGGCAGGCAATCAGCCCCAGCATTTT.

The chain employs TRBV29-1 and TRBJ1-1; D call uncertain. Per the germline V gene, CDR1 is SQVTM and CDR2 is ANQGSEA. This CDR3 is 8 amino acids long. Trimming removed 4 bases from V and 11 bases from J, with 5 bases in between. The CDR3 DNA follows: TGCAGCGTTGGGGATGCTTTCTTT. This codes for CSVGDAFF.

This chain joins TRBV9 and TRBJ2-7; D possibly uses TRBD1 or TRBD2 (6 bases each). Germline V gives CDR1 SGDLS, CDR2 YYNGEE. This CDR3 comprises 12 residues. V dropped 3 bases and J dropped 7 bases, with 11 bases sitting between them. As DNA, the CDR3 is TGTGCCAGCAGCGAAACAGGGAGGGAGCAGTACTTC. This encodes CASSETGREQYF.

The CDR3 region has the DNA TGTGCCACCGCGTTGGGGGCCAATCAGCCCCAGCATTTT. This translates into CATALGANQPQHF. The chain joins TRBV7-9 to TRBJ1-5, with D tentatively TRBD1 (6 bases). This CDR3 is built from 13 residues. Trimming stripped 10 bases from V and 3 bases from J, with 13 bases between. From germline, CDR1 is SEHNR and CDR2 FQNEAQ (reference sequence).

The chain employs TRBV7-9 and TRBJ2-5; 8 bases fit TRBD2. Per the germline V gene, CDR1 is SEHNR and CDR2 is FQNEAQ (reference sequence). V dropped 11 bases and J dropped 4; count of bases not matched to a gene: 3. This CDR3 region has 11 residues. The CDR3 spells CASGGGETQYF. The CDR3, as DNA: TGTGCCTCCGGGGGGGGAGAGACCCAGTACTTC.

The chain couples TRBV27 to TRBJ2-1, with D perhaps matching TRBD1 or TRBD2 (5 bases each). The CDR3 contains 12 residues. CDR1 is MNHEY, CDR2 SMNVEV, per germline (reference sequence). V dropped 2 bases and J dropped 7 bases, with 6 bases sitting between them. The CDR3 nucleotides read TGTGCCAGCAGTTTAGGGGGAAATGAGCAGTTCTTC. This codes for CASSLGGNEQFF.

This clone turned up a few times. This chain joins TRBV7-2 and TRBJ2-7; 12 nucleotides match TRBD2. J was trimmed by 8 bases and V by 6 bases; bases with no gene match: 11. This CDR3 has 15 amino acids. The V gene's germline CDR1 is SGHTA and CDR2 FQGNSA. This CDR3 is CASSPLTSGGSKQYF. For the CDR3, the DNA is TGTGCCAGCAGTCCTCTGACTAGCGGGGGCTCCAAGCAGTACTTC.

This sequence joins TRBV18 and TRBJ1-6; D gene unclear. The CDR3 is 15 residues long. V was clipped by 3 bases and J by 0 bases, with 6 bases between them. The V gene's germline CDR1 is KGHSH and CDR2 LQKENI. The CDR3 sequence is CASSPGSSYNSPLHF. DNA of the CDR3: TGTGCCAGCTCACCTGGAAGCTCCTATAATTCACCCCTCCACTTT.

The CDR3 DNA reads TGTGCCAGCAGCAAAGAGACCCAGTACTTC. It specifies CASSKETQYF. V usage is TRBV21-1 and J usage is TRBJ2-5. TRBV21-1 has pseudogene status. The CDR3 runs 10 residues.